The T cell receptor beta chain under discussion was sequenced for a study of shared clonotypes between healthy human individuals (dated by TCRdb to about 2020). Looking at the study overall: The cohort comprised two women and three men aged 18 to 49 years. To increase sequencing depth and limit assay-specific biases, different laboratories used diverse techniques to prepare libraries and sequence TCR repertoires. Each donor's leukapheresis produced roughly between roughly 0.85 and 10 billion PBMCs. For each donor, CD4 naive and CD4 memory were each given three plates, CD8 naive was given two plates, and CD8 memory was given one plate. To estimate repertoire size and how much clonotype sharing occurs between individuals, the study deeply sequenced the blood TCR repertoires of five healthy adults. Overall study outcomes, separate from this receptor: Because the study included a small number of donors, the genetic and exposure-history diversity represented was limited. Larger estimated clonotype richness was generally found for naive subsets than for memory subsets. Based on pairwise subsampling, the degree of clonotype sharing among donors was expected to be affected by sequencing depth. Compared with non-shared clonotypes, clonotypes shared by all four sorted-subset donors had higher generation probabilities. About 5% of naive CD4, around 3.6% of naive CD8, about 2.1% of memory CD4, and over 0.35% of memory CD8 clonotypes were shared across several donors. Sampling was limited to blood, and TCR repertoires in tissue likely differ from TCR repertoires in blood. Even with the large sequencing depth, rarefaction of the sorted-subset datasets indicated that sequencing was incomplete.

CD8 naive samples were CD45RO-negative cells positively selected for CCR7, giving a CD45RA+CCR7+ population that excluded TemRA cells. Healthy HIV-negative adults with no recently reported acute infections or vaccinations were included as donors. Every donor was a Caucasian adult residing in Nashville, Tennessee, USA. Blood was obtained by leukapheresis, after which PBMCs were separated by Ficoll-Histopaque density gradient centrifugation and cryopreserved in liquid nitrogen vapor phase. Analytical flow cytometry was used to check the purity and quantity of every magnetically sorted T cell population. From each sorted fraction, genomic DNA was isolated and quantified by UV absorbance on a Nanodrop 2000c. V has 6 bases trimmed and J has 5 bases trimmed; junction bases matching no gene number 4. Looking up the germline V gene yields CDR1 SNHLY and CDR2 FYNNEI. The CDR3 runs 14 residues from the cysteine to the phenylalanine. Solely the CDR3 DNA is kept, with 42 bases framed from the first base.

Notes on this clone: Its antigen specificity is not known. Qualities for individual bases were not recorded, and no much larger clone is one base off.

Using the deep immunoSEQ assay, multiplex PCR amplified TCR CDR3 regions from genomic DNA. For each cell subset, the extracted genomic DNA was distributed evenly across all wells of several immunoSEQ 96-well plates, and each plate served as one replicate. For sorted subsets, 200 to 250 ng of genomic DNA, equivalent to 25,000 to 30,000 T cell genomes, went into each replicate PCR. The purified libraries were quantified using a Qubit 3.0 fluorometer, sized with a Bioanalyzer 2100, and then quantified again using the KAPA Library Quantification kit. Every immunoSEQ 96-well plate was sequenced on a separate single-read 150-cycle Illumina NextSeq 550 flow cell. Processing in the source paper ran as follows. Because the immunoSEQ output held only junctional sequences and lacked quality scores, the filtering could not match the filtering applied to full-length reads. Sequences were annotated with PyIR, a Python wrapper for IgBLAST v1.9, using IMGT germline references to assign V/J genes and CDR3. Reads were filtered out if the reads had weak V/J assignments (E-value above 1e-6), no CDR3, stop codons, out-of-frame junctions, or ambiguous translated residues. V3J clonotypes were defined by identical inferred V gene, J gene, and CDR3 amino acid sequence. The percentage overlap between two repertoires was calculated by dividing the number of shared unique clonotypes by the size of the smaller repertoire. Richness of each repertoire was evaluated using RTK rarefaction, the Chao1 estimator, and Recon v2.1 estimates of unobserved clonotypes. For all TCRbeta clonotypes obtained by the gDNA method from a few donors, generation probabilities were computed with OLGA. The clones in this table, taken by TCRdb from immuneACCESS, are in-frame only. Not every clone is retained; where verified, under half of the shortfall comes from an unresolved V gene, and the cause of the rest is unknown. V and J calls and clone size are those listed in that table; D and trimming were worked out from the DNA. The sample table shows about 2.2 million clones, and around 93% are seen once. Of the sample, more than 1.5% is held by the ten largest clones.

The source is a man aged 18 to 30 in good health. Some clones in this sample may be carry-over from other donors' samples. Sequences were obtained from naive CD8+ T cells from PBMCs. The cell subset or site label here, explained by the study, means: CD45RA+CCR7+. The chain is assembled from TRBV2 and TRBJ2-2; 9 central bases correspond to TRBD1. The sequence in DNA is TGTGCCAGCAGGGACAGGGGAGGGACCGGGGAGCTGTTTTTT. Protein translation: CASRDRGGTGELFF.